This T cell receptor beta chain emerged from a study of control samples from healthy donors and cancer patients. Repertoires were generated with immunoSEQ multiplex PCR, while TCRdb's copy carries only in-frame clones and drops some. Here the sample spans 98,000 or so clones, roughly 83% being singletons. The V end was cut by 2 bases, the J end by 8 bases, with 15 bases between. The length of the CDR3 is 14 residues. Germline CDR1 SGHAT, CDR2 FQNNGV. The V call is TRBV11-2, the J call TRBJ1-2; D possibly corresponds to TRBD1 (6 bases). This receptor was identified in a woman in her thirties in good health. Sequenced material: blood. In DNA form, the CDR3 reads TGTGCCAGCAGCTTAATCAGACGGACAGAGGGCTACACCTTC. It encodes CASSLIRRTEGYTF.